One and the same sample provided the 16 T cell receptor beta chains below, sequenced in a study of beta chain features in type 1 diabetes. Reverse transcribing all isolated RNA meant expressed TCRB transcripts were sequenced. Assay: immunoSEQ multiplex PCR; the TCRdb copy retains only in-frame clones and omits some. The repertoire includes about 220,000 clones, roughly 11% of them detected once, and 1% to 1.5% sits in the top ten. Source material: central memory CD4+ T cells from blood. Source of these receptors: a man between 18 and 29 years old in good health.

In its sample, this clone was seen a few times. The same CDR3 also results from other DNA sequences found in this sample. The chain has TRBV30 and TRBJ2-1, with unresolved D. Trimming left V 0 bases short and J 7 bases short, with 4 bases between. Looked up from germline, CDR1 is GTSNPN and CDR2 is SVGIG (reference sequence). This CDR3 region has 11 residues. CDR3 in DNA: TGTGCCTGGAGTGTAAGAAATGAGCAGTTCTTC. Its protein product is CAWSVRNEQFF.

This clone came up a few times. The V gene is TRBV9, the J gene TRBJ2-1, with D maybe TRBD2 (6 bases). The CDR3 is made up of 15 amino acids. The ends were cut back, 4 bases at V and 2 bases at J, with 13 bases in the middle. In germline, CDR1 is SGDLS, CDR2 YYNGEE. CDR3 loop: CASSFTSMAYNEQFF. For the CDR3, the DNA is TGTGCCAGCAGCTTTACTAGCATGGCCTACAATGAGCAGTTCTTC. Filled out from reference TRBV9 and TRBJ2-1, the complete variable domain reads DSGVTQTPKHLITATGQRVTLRCSPRSGDLSVYWYQQSLDQGLQFLIQYYNGEERAKGNILERFSAQQFPDLHSELNLSSLELGDSALYFCASSFTSMAYNEQFFGPGTRLTVL.

This clone occurred a few times. V and J are TRBV11-2 and TRBJ2-7; D ambiguous. This CDR3 is 16 amino acids long. Trimming pared 4 bases from V and 0 bases from J, leaving 16 bases between. The V gene's germline CDR1 is SGHAT and CDR2 FQNNGV. This CDR3 is CASSSPRQPYSYEQYF. The CDR3 nucleotides are TGTGCCAGCAGCTCTCCTCGACAACCATACTCCTACGAGCAGTACTTC.

The V and J genes are TRBV7-3 and TRBJ2-5; 7 bases are a match to TRBD2. Trimming took 0 bases from V and 4 from J; bases not matched to a gene: 5. The CDR3 is 15 amino acids. The germline V gene has CDR1 SGHTA and CDR2 FQGTGA. In DNA, the CDR3 is TGTGCCAGCAGCTTAACGGGCGGGAGTGGAGAGACCCAGTACTTC. Translated, it gives CASSLTGGSGETQYF. The variable domain in full, with the rest retrieved from reference TRBV7-3 and TRBJ2-5, is GAGVSQTPSNKVTEKGKYVELRCDPISGHTALYWYRQSLGQGPEFLIYFQGTGAADDSGLPNDRFFAVRPEGSVSTLKIQRTERGDSAVYLCASSLTGGSGETQYFGPGTRLLVL.

This clone was detected a few times. The chain couples TRBV18 to TRBJ2-7, with 10 bases lining up with TRBD2. The germline V gene encodes CDR1 KGHSH and CDR2 LQKENI. CDR3 length: 15 residues. V was pared by 0 bases and J by 8 bases, with 7 bases of the junction left unmatched. The CDR3 DNA reads TGTGCCAGCTCACCACCGTCGCTAGCGGGAGCGCAGCAGTACTTC. Translating gives CASSPPSLAGAQQYF.

This clone appeared a few times. A single base is all that separates this from a far larger clone, so a read error is likely. CDR3 sequence reads: CSGEVGQGHEQYF. The DNA of the CDR3 is TGCAGCGGTGAAGTGGGACAGGGACACGAGCAGTACTTC. The rearrangement links TRBV29-1 to TRBJ2-7, with 9 bases that match TRBD1. Germline CDR1 SQVTM, CDR2 ANQGSEA. This CDR3 spans 13 amino acids.

This clone was seen at least ten times. The J gene is TRBJ2-5, the V gene TRBV5-4, with 7 bases fitting TRBD1. The length of the CDR3 is 14 residues. Per the germline V gene, CDR1 is SGHNT and CDR2 is YYREEE (reference sequence). Trimming at V came to 4 bases and at J to 2 bases, leaving 5 bases not matched to a gene. The CDR3 spells CASSPTGQQETQYF. The CDR3 bases are TGTGCCAGCAGCCCGACGGGACAGCAAGAGACCCAGTACTTC.

This clone was seen only a few times. The chain employs TRBV29-1 and TRBJ2-7; tentative D call: TRBD1 (6 bases). Trimming shortened V by 5 bases and J by 3 bases, and 14 bases separated the two germline ends. This CDR3 has 13 residues. CDR1 is SQVTM, CDR2 ANQGSEA, per germline. CDR3 bases: TGCAGCGTTAAAAAAACAGGGTACTACGAGCAGTACTTC. Residues: CSVKKTGYYEQYF.

This clone came up a few times. The chain is built from TRBV7-9 and TRBJ2-2, with 11 bases fitting TRBD2. V lost 4 bases to trimming and J lost 5 bases; unmatched junction nucleotides: 3. The CDR3 totals 15 residues. Germline V lookup: CDR1 SEHNR, CDR2 FQNEAQ (reference sequence). In DNA form, the CDR3 reads TGTGCCAGCAGCTCATTAGCGGGAGGGACCGGGGAGCTGTTTTTT. It specifies CASSSLAGGTGELFF.

The J gene is TRBJ2-7, the V gene TRBV21-1; no check of the table's D call, TRBD1, against the DNA was made. TRBV21-1 represents a pseudogene. CDR3 size: 15 residues. The CDR3 DNA follows: TGTGCCAGCAGCAAAGCGCGGAACAGGCACTACGAGCAGTACTTC. It is translated as CASSKARNRHYEQYF.

CDR3 in amino acids: CASSGFEGEKLFF. In nucleotides, the CDR3 is TGTGCCAGCTCAGGGTTTGAAGGGGAAAAACTGTTTTTT. The V call is TRBV18, the J call TRBJ1-4; D remains unclear. In germline, CDR1 is KGHSH, CDR2 LQKENI. V lost 5 bases to trimming and J lost 8 bases, with 12 bases between them. This CDR3 contains 13 residues.

The sample holds a few counts of this clone. The chain combines TRBV2 with TRBJ1-1; D remains ambiguous. Germline loops: CDR1 SNHLY, CDR2 FYNNEI. CDR3 length equals 12 residues. The germline V and J ends were trimmed by 6 bases and 2 bases, with 7 bases remaining between them. DNA for the CDR3: TGTGCCAGCAGCCGCGACAACACTGAAGCTTTCTTT. Its protein is CASSRDNTEAFF.

This clone was picked up a small number of times. Distinct nucleotide sequences in the sample also encode this CDR3. The chain couples TRBV28 to TRBJ2-7, with TRBD2 matching over 10 bases. CDR1 is MDHEN, CDR2 SYDVKM, per germline. The CDR3 totals 15 residues. The junction had 8 bases not matched to a gene; V was cut back by 4 bases and J by 5 bases. CDR3 in DNA: TGTGCCAGCAGTTCTCTAAGAGCGGGAGGGGACGAGCAGTACTTC. Translating gives CASSSLRAGGDEQYF. Supplemented by reference TRBV28 and TRBJ2-7, the full variable domain reads DVKVTQSSRYLVKRTGEKVFLECVQDMDHENMFWYRQDPGLGLRLIYFSYDVKMKEKGDIPEGYSVSREKKERFSLILESASTNQTSMYLCASSSLRAGGDEQYFGPGTRLTVT.

This clone was counted between two and nine times. V usage is TRBV4-1 and J usage is TRBJ2-7, with D possibly being TRBD1 (6 bases). V was clipped by 5 bases and J by 0 bases, with 11 bases between them. The CDR3 length is 14 residues. The V gene's germline CDR1 is MGHRA and CDR2 YSYEKL. For the CDR3, the DNA is TGCGCCAGCAGCAGTACAGGGCTCTCCTACGAGCAGTACTTC. Residues: CASSSTGLSYEQYF.

The V gene is TRBV18, the J gene TRBJ2-3; tentative D call: TRBD1 (6 bases). Germline loops: CDR1 KGHSH, CDR2 LQKENI. This CDR3 contains 17 residues. V was pared by 2 bases and J by 2 bases, with 17 bases between. The CDR3 region is CASSPLAVRGNTDTQYF. CDR3 bases: TGTGCCAGCTCACCATTGGCGGTTAGGGGGAACACAGATACGCAGTATTTT.

Ten or more counts support this clone. The V and J genes are TRBV15 and TRBJ2-7; TRBD1 is a possible D gene (5 bases). With 0 bases removed from V and 2 bases from J, the gap between germline ends came to 8 bases. Germline V CDR1 and CDR2: LNHNV, YYDKDF (reference sequence). This CDR3 contains 14 residues. The CDR3 bases are TGTGCCACCAGCAGAGAGCAGGGAACCTACGAGCAGTACTTC. Amino acids: CATSREQGTYEQYF.